This TCR beta chain was captured by sequencing in a study of cytomegalovirus exposure and HLA in healthy donors. Study background: The early release's HLA-typed donors yielded tens of millions of unique TCRs. Membership in the Caucasian-associated ancestry cluster was found for 75% to 90% of around 380 genotyped donors.

Donors sampled were nominally healthy, though unrecorded immune exposures were likely. CDR1 and CDR2 (germline): SEHNR, FQNEAQ (reference sequence). This CDR3 contains 15 residues. The V end lost 6 bases, the J end lost 4 bases, and 17 bases lay between the germline ends. The PCR used 60 Vbeta and 13 Jbeta primers. Assay: immunoSEQ multiplex PCR; the TCRdb copy retains only in-frame clones and omits some. Its table records about 200,000 clones. Study-wide findings and caveats: An analysis was carried out at a later point. It showed that HLA-associated TCR beta chains were more clonally expanded than equally common non-associated chains.

Regarding this clone: The antigen remains undetermined.

This receptor was taken from a woman aged 25-40 years in good health and CMV-seropositive. The sequencing sample was made of PBMCs. The rearrangement uses TRBV7-9 and TRBJ2-3; a weak D match, TRBD2 (5 bases). CDR3: CASSLMGSTADTQYF. The DNA of the CDR3 is TGTGCCAGCAGTTTAATGGGGAGTACCGCAGATACGCAGTATTTT. The full variable domain, in which reference TRBV7-9 and TRBJ2-3 provide the parts outside the CDR3, is DTGVSQNPRHKITKRGQNVTFRCDPISEHNRLYWYRQTLGQGPEFLTYFQNEAQLEKSRLLSDRFSAERPKGSFSTLEIQRTEQGDSAMYLCASSLMGSTADTQYFGPGTRLTVL.